The rows below give T cell receptor beta chains drawn from one sample of a study of cytomegalovirus exposure and HLA in healthy donors. TCRdb's copy holds only in-frame clones and misses some; the assay was immunoSEQ multiplex PCR. The sample consists of 200,000 to 300,000 clones, less than 95% of them appearing once. The sequenced material came from PBMCs. Source of these receptors: a woman in her 30s in good health and CMV-seronegative. Each CDR3 is given without its conserved first and last residue. Fields, in order: V gene, J gene, CDR3 protein.

TRBV9	TRBJ2-1	ASSPSYNEQF
TRBV9	TRBJ1-1	ASSGLHGPNTEAF
TRBV11-1	TRBJ2-3	ASSLGDSSRTDTQY
TRBV19	TRBJ2-7	ASSVGGPGRDFAYEQY
TRBV4-1	TRBJ2-1	ASSQALAVSYNEQF
TRBV10-2	TRBJ2-1	ASRLAAYNEQF
TRBV6-4	TRBJ2-2	ASRGQSTGELF
TRBV7-8	TRBJ2-1	ASSPRSGREVYNEQF
TRBV28	TRBJ2-7	ASSFRPGEYEQY
TRBV5-6	TRBJ1-2	ASSLTVSYGYT
TRBV11-3	TRBJ2-3	ASSLAADTQY